Listed here are 17 T cell receptor beta chains from one sample, sequenced in a study of blood T cell repertoires in COVID-19. TCRdb keeps only in-frame clones here, not all; method: immunoSEQ multiplex PCR. The sample has about 81,000 clones; approximately 92% are singletons. The source material was peripheral blood. The receptors stem from an elderly woman with active COVID-19.

The chain recombines TRBV2 with TRBJ1-5; a possible D gene is TRBD1 (5 bases). Deletions cut 3 bases from V and 1 base from J, with 10 bases between. Germline loops: CDR1 SNHLY, CDR2 FYNNEI. The CDR3 covers 15 residues. CDR3 sequence (DNA): TGTGCCAGCAGTGACCGGGGGACGAGCAATCAGCCCCAGCATTTT. Residues: CASSDRGTSNQPQHF.

V and J are TRBV2 and TRBJ1-1; TRBD1 matches 9 bases. Per the germline V gene, CDR1 is SNHLY and CDR2 is FYNNEI. The CDR3 length is 17 residues. The J segment lost 3 bases and the V segment lost 6 bases, leaving 14 bases of the junction unmatched. CDR3: CASRKGQGEFTYTEAFF. CDR3 DNA sequence: TGTGCCAGCAGAAAGGGACAGGGAGAGTTCACATACACTGAAGCTTTCTTT.

The V gene is TRBV5-4, the J gene TRBJ2-1, with no clear D. CDR3 length: 15 amino acids. Germline V gene data show CDR1 as SGHNT and CDR2 as YYREEE (reference sequence). V was pared by 1 base and J by 0 bases, with 8 bases between. CDR3 sequence: CASSLRSSSYNEQFF. CDR3 nucleotide sequence: TGTGCCAGCAGCTTGAGAAGTAGCTCCTACAATGAGCAGTTCTTC.

The gene calls are TRBV5-1 and TRBJ2-7; 7 bases align to TRBD1. CDR1 is SGHRS, CDR2 YFSETQ, per germline. V trimming: 3 bases; J trimming: 0 bases; junction bases outside the gene matches: 6. This CDR3 comprises 15 residues. CDR3 sequence reads: CASSSRDSLSYEQYF. In nucleotides, the CDR3 is TGCGCCAGCAGCTCCCGGGACAGCCTCTCCTACGAGCAGTACTTC.

This sequence joins TRBV7-9 and TRBJ2-2; 12 bases are shared with TRBD2. The V gene's germline CDR1 is SEHNR and CDR2 FQNEAQ (reference sequence). V gave up 2 bases and J gave up 3 bases; unmatched junction bases: 7. This CDR3 contains 18 residues. DNA for the CDR3: TGTGCCAGCAGCTTAAATCTAGCGGGAGGGTTCGACACCGGGGAGCTGTTTTTT. Encoded protein: CASSLNLAGGFDTGELFF.

The V gene is TRBV11-3, the J gene TRBJ2-1; 8 positions agree with TRBD1. The CDR3 runs to 15 residues. The germline gives CDR1 SGHNT, CDR2 YENEEA. V lost 5 bases, J lost 3 bases, and 6 bases stayed unmatched. The CDR3 protein is CASSRRTGFYNEQFF. The CDR3 DNA sequence: TGTGCCAGCAGCCGTCGGACAGGGTTCTACAATGAGCAGTTCTTC.

The rearrangement links TRBV19 to TRBJ1-1; 10 nucleotides line up with TRBD1. Germline V lookup: CDR1 LNHDA, CDR2 SQIVND (reference sequence). Trimming removed 3 bases from V and 2 bases from J; junction bases left unmatched: 6. The CDR3 is 16 residues long. In DNA form, the CDR3 reads TGTGCCAGTAGTATCCGGACAGGGGGGCCTAACACTGAAGCTTTCTTT. This gives the protein CASSIRTGGPNTEAFF.

This clone showed up just a few times. This chain uses TRBV7-8 with TRBJ2-7, with 12 bases matching TRBD2. CDR1 is SGHVS and CDR2 is FQNEAQ in the germline V gene. This CDR3 contains 15 residues. J lost 2 bases, V lost 6 bases, and 5 bases had no gene match. CDR3 DNA: TGTGCCAGCAGAAAAGGACTAGCGGGGACCTACGAGCAGTACTTC. Amino acid sequence: CASRKGLAGTYEQYF.

The chain carries TRBV7-2 and TRBJ2-7, with 7 nucleotides matching TRBD1. The V and J ends lost 5 bases and 0 bases, in that order; junction bases with no gene match: 1. The CDR3 is made up of 13 amino acids. Germline CDR1 is SGHTA and CDR2 is FQGNSA. The CDR3 protein is CASSPGGSYEQYF. Here the CDR3 DNA reads TGTGCCAGCAGCCCAGGGGGCTCCTACGAGCAGTACTTC.

The rearrangement uses TRBV14 and TRBJ1-2, with 7 bases fitting TRBD1. The length of the CDR3 is 15 residues. Germline V gives CDR1 SGHDN, CDR2 FVKESK. J lost 0 bases, V lost 4 bases, and 5 bases had no gene match. The CDR3 loop is CASSRGQRANYGYTF. The CDR3 nucleotides read TGTGCCAGCAGCCGGGGACAGAGAGCTAACTATGGCTACACCTTC.

The chain is built from TRBV15 and TRBJ2-7; 7 positions agree with TRBD1. The CDR3 runs to 16 residues. The V gene end was trimmed by 0 bases and the J gene end by 2 bases; junction bases not matched to a gene: 7. Germline CDR1 is LNHNV and CDR2 is YYDKDF (reference sequence). The CDR3 DNA follows: TGTGCCACCAGCAGAGATCGGGCAGGGGGAACCTACGAGCAGTACTTC. Encoded protein: CATSRDRAGGTYEQYF. The full variable domain, its missing parts supplied by reference TRBV15 and TRBJ2-7, is DAMVIQNPRYQVTQFGKPVTLSCSQTLNHNVMYWYQQKSSQAPKLLFHYYDKDFNNEADTPDNFQSRRPNTSFCFLDIRSPGLGDTAMYLCATSRDRAGGTYEQYFGPGTRLTVT.

The rearrangement links TRBV19 to TRBJ2-7; 11 bases are shared with TRBD1. The CDR3 sequence is 14 residues long. The V and J ends lost 6 bases and 5 bases, in that order; junction bases with no gene match: 6. Germline CDR1 and CDR2: LNHDA and SQIVND (reference sequence). The CDR3 region has the DNA TGTGCCAGTAGCCGGACAGGGGGCTTCGACGAGCAGTACTTC. Translating gives CASSRTGGFDEQYF.

This chain connects TRBV4-1 to TRBJ2-1, with D unclear. Germline CDR1 MGHRA, CDR2 YSYEKL. V was clipped by 0 bases and J by 4 bases, with 7 bases between them. The CDR3 sequence is 14 residues long. DNA of the CDR3: TGCGCCAGCAGCCAAGAGAACAGATACAATGAGCAGTTCTTC. It codes for CASSQENRYNEQFF.

The rearrangement links TRBV19 to TRBJ1-5, with a tentative D call TRBD1 (6 bases). The CDR3 sequence is 14 residues long. V lost 0 bases and J 9 bases, leaving 12 bases between the germline ends. Germline values: CDR1 LNHDA, CDR2 SQIVND (reference sequence). CDR3 in DNA: TGTGCCAGTAGTATAGACAGGGGTTGGGGGCCCCAGCATTTT. It codes for CASSIDRGWGPQHF.

V and J are TRBV28 and TRBJ2-5; TRBD2 agrees at 15 bases. V shed 6 bases, J shed 5 bases, and the junction held 16 bases outside the gene matches. The CDR3 is 19 residues long. The germline V gene encodes CDR1 MDHEN and CDR2 SYDVKM. CDR3 amino acids: CASSPLLRTSGRALETQYF. CDR3 bases: TGTGCCAGCAGCCCACTCCTGCGGACTAGCGGGAGGGCGCTGGAGACCCAGTACTTC.

This clone appeared once. This chain uses TRBV2 with TRBJ1-5; TRBD1 matches at 7 bases. The CDR3 is made up of 14 amino acids. With V trimmed by 7 bases and J by 1 base, 4 bases remained unmatched. Germline CDR1 SNHLY, CDR2 FYNNEI. CDR3: CASNPQGSNQPQHF. Written as DNA, the CDR3 is TGTGCCAGCAACCCACAGGGGAGCAATCAGCCCCAGCATTTT.

The chain has TRBV6-2 or TRBV6-3 and TRBJ2-7, with D tentatively TRBD2 (5 bases). Trimming shortened V by 2 bases and J by 6 bases, and 11 bases separated the two germline ends. The CDR3 sequence is 13 residues long. Looked up from germline, CDR1 is MNHEY and CDR2 is SVGEGT. CDR3 DNA sequence: TGTGCCAGCAGTTACCCCAACAGCGGCGAGCAGTACTTC. This gives the protein CASSYPNSGEQYF.